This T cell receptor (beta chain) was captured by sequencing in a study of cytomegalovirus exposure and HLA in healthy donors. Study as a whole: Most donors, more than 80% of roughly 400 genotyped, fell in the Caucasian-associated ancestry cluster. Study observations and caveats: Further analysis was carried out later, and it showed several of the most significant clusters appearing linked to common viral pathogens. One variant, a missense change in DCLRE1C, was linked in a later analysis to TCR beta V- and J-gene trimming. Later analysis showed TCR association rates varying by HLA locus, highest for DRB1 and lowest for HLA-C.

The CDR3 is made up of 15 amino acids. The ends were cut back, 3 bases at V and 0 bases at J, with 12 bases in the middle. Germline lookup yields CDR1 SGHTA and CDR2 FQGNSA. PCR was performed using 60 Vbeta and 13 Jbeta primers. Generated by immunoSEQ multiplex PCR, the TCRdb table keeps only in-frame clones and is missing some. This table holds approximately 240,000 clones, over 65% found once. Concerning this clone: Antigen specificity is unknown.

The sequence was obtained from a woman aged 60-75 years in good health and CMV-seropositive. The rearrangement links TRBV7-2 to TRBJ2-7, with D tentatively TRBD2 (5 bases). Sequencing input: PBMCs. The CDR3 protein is CASSFSSQSSYEQYF. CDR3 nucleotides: TGTGCCAGCAGCTTCTCTAGCCAGAGCTCCTACGAGCAGTACTTC. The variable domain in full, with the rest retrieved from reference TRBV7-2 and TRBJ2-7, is GAGVSQSPSNKVTEKGKDVELRCDPISGHTALYWYRQSLGQGLEFLIYFQGNSAPDKSGLPSDRFSAERTGGSVSTLTIQRTQQEDSAVYLCASSFSSQSSYEQYFGPGTRLTVT.